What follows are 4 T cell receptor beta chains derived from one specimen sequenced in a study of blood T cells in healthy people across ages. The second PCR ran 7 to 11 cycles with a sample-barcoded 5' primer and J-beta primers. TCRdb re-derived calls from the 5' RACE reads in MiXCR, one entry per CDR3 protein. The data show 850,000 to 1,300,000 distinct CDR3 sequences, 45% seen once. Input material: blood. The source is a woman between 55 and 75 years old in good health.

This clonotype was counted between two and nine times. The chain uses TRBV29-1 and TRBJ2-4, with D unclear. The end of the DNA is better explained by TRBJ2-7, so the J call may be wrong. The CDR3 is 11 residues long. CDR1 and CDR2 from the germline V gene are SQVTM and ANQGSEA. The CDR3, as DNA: TGCAGCGTTGCGGTGGGATACGAGCAGTACTTC. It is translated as CSVAVGYEQYF.

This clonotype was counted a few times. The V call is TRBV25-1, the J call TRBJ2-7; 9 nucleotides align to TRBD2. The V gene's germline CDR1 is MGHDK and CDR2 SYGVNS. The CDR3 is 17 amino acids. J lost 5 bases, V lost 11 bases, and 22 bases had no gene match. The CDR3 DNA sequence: TGTGCCCAGGTTGGTATAGCGGGAGAATGTGCGACCCACGAGCAGTACTTC. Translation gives CAQVGIAGECATHEQYF.

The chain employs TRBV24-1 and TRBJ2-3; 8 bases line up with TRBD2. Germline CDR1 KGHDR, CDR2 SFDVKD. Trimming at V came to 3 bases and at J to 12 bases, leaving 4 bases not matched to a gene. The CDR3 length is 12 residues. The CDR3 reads CATSDRGRLQYF. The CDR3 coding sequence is TGTGCCACCAGTGATCGCGGGAGGTTACAGTATTTT.

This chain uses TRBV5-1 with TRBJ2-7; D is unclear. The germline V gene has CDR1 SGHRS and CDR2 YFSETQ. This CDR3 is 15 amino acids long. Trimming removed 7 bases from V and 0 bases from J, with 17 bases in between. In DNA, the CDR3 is TGCGCCAGCGTTGACGAGCCGGCAAACTCCTACGAGCAGTACTTC. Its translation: CASVDEPANSYEQYF.